This T cell receptor beta chain was observed in a study of T cell clones after liver transplantation (dated by TCRdb to the late 2010s). Study-wide context: The samples were obtained from ITN030ST, a randomized trial that attempted immunosuppression withdrawal within 2 years after liver transplantation. Of the eight recipients, a few were HCV-positive, while the remaining recipients had been transplanted for non-autoimmune, non-viral indications. Blood samples were taken pre-transplant, pre-randomization before withdrawal, and post-randomization after full withdrawal or failed withdrawal. No induction therapy was given to the subjects, and standard immunosuppression was administered until randomization at 12-24 months post-transplant. Donor-reactive T cell clones were identified using TCRbeta sequencing after a pre-transplant mixed lymphocyte reaction and were then followed in post-transplant blood. As an antigen-independent comparator for the donor-reactive sequences, third party-reactive TCRbeta sequences from pre-transplant MLRs were identified as well. The studied cohort comprised 8 liver transplant recipients, 3 classified as tolerant and 5 as non-tolerant. Tolerance was defined as complete withdrawal of immunosuppression for at least one year without a rise in liver enzymes beyond twice the upper limit of normal.

On the study overall, not on this receptor specifically: Donor-reactive sequences declined more than third party-reactive ones, suggesting partial antigen-specific deletion unrelated to withdrawal success. After accounting for repertoire turnover, donor-reactive detection was significantly reduced in 7 of 8 subjects for CD4 and 8 of 8 for CD8. In 5 of 8 subjects, circulating donor-reactive CD4 TCRbeta sequences decreased significantly after transplant, regardless of tolerance or HCV status. Low numbers of available donor cells limited the measurable donor-reactive repertoire in a couple of subjects. The conclusions were considered preliminary, being limited by small, heterogeneous patient numbers and non-standardized post-transplant time points. Since no allograft tissue specimens were available, donor-reactive T cells may have migrated into the graft instead of being deleted.

High-throughput TCRbeta CDR3 sequencing of frozen genomic DNA was performed by immunoSEQ, including PCR amplification, mapping, bias correction and internal controls. On the authors' methods: Productive rearrangements were kept, and unique TCRbeta sequences were defined by CDR3 nucleotide sequence plus V and J gene. For classification of a sequence as donor-reactive, at least 5-fold expansion in CFSE-low cells relative to unstimulated pre-transplant cells and a frequency of at least 0.01% were required. To ensure at least 90% detection power, minimum frequency thresholds were set for each subject based on that subject's lowest-template unstimulated sample. Repertoire turnover was measured by Jensen-Shannon divergence between the top 1000 TCRbeta sequences post- and pre-transplant. Changes in detection of donor-reactive sequences were assessed with two-sided Fisher's exact tests. In TCRdb, the immuneACCESS table is reduced to in-frame sequences with V and J assigned. These tables do not hold every clone; where another copy was compared, an unresolved V gene accounts for under half, and the others remain unexplained. The V and J calls and the clone size are those of that table, but D and trimming were determined from the DNA. The sample table records 75,000 to 95,000 clones; around four fifths of these occur just once. The top ten hold less than 3% of the sample.

CDR1 and CDR2 were assigned from the germline V gene as MNHEY and SVGAGI. Cut back by 5 bases and 2 bases, the V and J ends lie 15 bases apart. Spanning cysteine to phenylalanine, the CDR3 consists of 15 amino acids. Of the read, only the CDR3 DNA is kept; its 45 bases are in frame from base 1. Thawed unstimulated PBMCs were stained for CD3, CD4 and CD8 and FACS-sorted into CD3+CD4+ and CD3+CD8+ populations. Each of the 8 studied subjects was randomized to immunosuppression withdrawal. Genomic DNA was isolated with the Qiagen DNeasy Blood and Tissue Kit. On this clone itself: Its target antigen remains unknown. The input lacks base qualities; no much larger clone sits a single base away.

The TCR sequence derives from a human patient who received a liver transplant. After transplantation, some T cells may belong to the graft donor instead of the recipient. Here the chain combines TRBV6-5 and TRBJ1-1; D gene: possibly TRBD1, on 6 matching bases. The material was CD4+ T cells from blood, obtained at the 22-month timepoint. The CDR3 in this case is CASSQGWGANTEAFF. The DNA sequence is given as TGTGCCAGCAGTCAAGGGTGGGGGGCTAACACTGAAGCTTTCTTT.